This TCR beta chain stems from a study of STAT5B mutations in CD4+ large granular lymphocyte leukemia (dated by TCRdb to 2021 to 2024). In the study overall: Among the healthy controls, the CDR3 'QG' motif was associated with a particular HLA allele. Flow cytometry on FACSCanto II or FACSVerse confirmed that purified fractions exceeded 95% purity among lymphocytes. The study compared the TCRbeta repertoires of patients with CD4+ T-cell large granular lymphocyte leukemia against those of healthy blood donors.

Findings and caveats that apply to the study as a whole: CD4-sorted patient repertoires appeared more clonal than healthy CD4+ repertoires, and this difference persisted after removing the putative leukemic clones. The data were not HLA-matched, and the higher clonality in CD4+ T-LGLL than in CD8+ T-LGLL could be due to the relatively small sample size. Enrichment of TRBV06-family usage was observed among the top patient clones (8/27) relative to healthy controls (2/35). The main leukemic clonotypes were found to be private to each patient, although more than 20% of the main leukemic clonotypes were detected at low frequency in the non-leukemic repertoires of other patients.

The healthy controls were some 36 blood donors, and the buffy coats of these donors were supplied by the Finnish Red Cross blood service. All TCR-sequenced material derived from peripheral blood: patient blood samples and healthy donor buffy coats. Ficoll-Hypaque gradient centrifugation was used to isolate peripheral blood mononuclear cells. Magnetic purification was used to isolate CD4+ cells from the buffy coats of the healthy controls. The Gentra Puregene Cell and Tissue kit was used for genomic DNA extraction, and quantification was performed on a Qubit 2.0 fluorometer. The count of this clone is one. Its target antigen remains unknown. No per-base quality is available; no much larger clone lies one base away. The germline V gene (reference sequence) sets CDR1 to LNHDA and CDR2 to SQIVND. V is shortened by 2 bases, J by 6 bases, and the region joining them spans 14 bases. The CDR3 sequence holds 15 residues, the cysteine and phenylalanine included. This entry keeps only the CDR3 DNA: 45 bases, framed from base 1.

The immunoSEQ assay at survey resolution was applied to genomic DNA for sequencing of TCRbeta rearrangements. Per the source publication's procedure: In the TCR sequencing data, the lowest productive clonotype frequency that could be detected was 2.59 x 10-5. Only productive TCRbeta rearrangements, defined as complete and in-frame sequences, were included in the analyses. Sample clonality was computed as Simpson clonality in the immunoSEQ Analyzer version 3.0. Based on frequency, clones were grouped as very rare, small, medium, large (1-20%) or hyperexpanded (>20%). Generation probabilities were estimated with OLGA 1.2.3, V-gene circos plots were generated with VDJtools, specificities were searched for in VDJdb, and CDR3 motifs were identified with GLIPH. TCRdb took over this immuneACCESS table, retaining in-frame rearrangements with V and J assigned. Such tables are incomplete; in checked studies, under half of the missing clones stem from an unresolved V gene, and the remainder is unexplained. V, J and clone size are taken as reported in that table, and D and trimming were inferred from the DNA itself. This sample lists about 25,000 clones; about 70% were detected once. The biggest ten clones account for about 9.8% of the sample.

The V and J genes are TRBV19 and TRBJ2-1; no D gene is confidently identified. The TCR sequence derives from a human donor in good health. Material: CD4+ T cells from blood buffy coats. The CDR3 protein sequence reads: CASSISRNVGNEQFF. The nucleotides are TGTGCCAGTAGTATATCGCGGAATGTGGGCAATGAGCAGTTCTTC.